This T cell receptor (beta chain) was documented in a study of control samples from healthy donors and cancer patients. Data came from immunoSEQ multiplex PCR; TCRdb stores just in-frame clones and leaves some out. The sample contains under 300,000 clones, over 75% of which appear only once. Points on this clone: One junction end disagrees with the germline gene, perhaps due to a read error.

Germline CDR1 and CDR2: SGHRS and YFSETQ. The CDR3 has 15 amino acids. This TCR was recovered from a woman aged 55-70 years with lung cancer. The V gene is TRBV5-1, the J gene TRBJ2-7; 14 positions match TRBD2. The sequenced material came from PBMCs. The CDR3, as DNA: TGCGCCAGCAGATTGGGACTAGCGGGAGTAACCGAGCAGTACTTC. It encodes CASRLGLAGVTEQYF.